The entry below gives a single T cell receptor beta chain sequence along with its context. Patients at the Seattle site were enrolled during active infection and followed longitudinally. These data originate in a study of blood T cell repertoires in COVID-19. Overall study: Whether acute or convalescent, the COVID-19 samples came from the United States, Italy and Spain. T cells, B-cell-depleted T cells, or PBMCs supplied cDNA or gDNA.

Methods used by the authors: Amplification with reference gene primers provided the estimates of nucleated cell counts. Method: immunoSEQ multiplex PCR; TCRdb's copy keeps in-frame clones and lacks some. V and J calls and clone size are given by that table; D and trimming were obtained from the DNA. Seen here are approximately 200,000 clones, around 80% observed once, and the top ten hold 7.8%. CDR3 size: 15 residues. Material: peripheral blood. This sequence originates from a woman aged 80 or older with COVID-19, enrolled during active disease. This rearrangement joins TRBV21-1 to TRBJ1-1. TRBV21-1 represents a pseudogene. CDR3 amino acids: CASSKGQVGDTEAFF. The DNA of the CDR3 is TGTGCCAGCAGCAAAGGGCAGGTCGGGGACACTGAAGCTTTCTTT.